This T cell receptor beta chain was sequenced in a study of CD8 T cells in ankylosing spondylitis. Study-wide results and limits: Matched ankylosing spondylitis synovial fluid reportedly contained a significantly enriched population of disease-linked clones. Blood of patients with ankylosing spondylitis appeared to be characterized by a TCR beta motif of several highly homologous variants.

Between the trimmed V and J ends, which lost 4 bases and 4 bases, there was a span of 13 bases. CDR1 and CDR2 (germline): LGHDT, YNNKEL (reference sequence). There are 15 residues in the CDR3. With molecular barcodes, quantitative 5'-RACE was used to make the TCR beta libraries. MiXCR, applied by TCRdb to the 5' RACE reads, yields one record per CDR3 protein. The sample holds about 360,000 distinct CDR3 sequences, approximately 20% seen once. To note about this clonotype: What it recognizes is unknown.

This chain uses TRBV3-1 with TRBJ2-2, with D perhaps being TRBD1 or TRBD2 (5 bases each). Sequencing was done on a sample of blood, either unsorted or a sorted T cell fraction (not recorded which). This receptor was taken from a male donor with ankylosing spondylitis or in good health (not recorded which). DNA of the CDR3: TGTGCCAGCAGCCCTGGGACCTCGGGCACCGGGGAGCTGTTTTTT. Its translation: CASSPGTSGTGELFF.